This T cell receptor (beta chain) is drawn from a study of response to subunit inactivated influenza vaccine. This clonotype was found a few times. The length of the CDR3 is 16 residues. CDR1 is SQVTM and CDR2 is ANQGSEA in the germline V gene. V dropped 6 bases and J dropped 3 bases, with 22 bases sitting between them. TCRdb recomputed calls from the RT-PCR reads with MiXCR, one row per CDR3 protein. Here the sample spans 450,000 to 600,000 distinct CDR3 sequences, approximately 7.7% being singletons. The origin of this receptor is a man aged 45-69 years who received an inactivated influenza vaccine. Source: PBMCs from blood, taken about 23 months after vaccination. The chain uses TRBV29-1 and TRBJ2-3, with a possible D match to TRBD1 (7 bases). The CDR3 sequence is CSVTGWRGLATDTQYF. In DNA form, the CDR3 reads TGCAGCGTGACGGGGTGGAGGGGGCTTGCAACAGATACGCAGTATTTT.